Here is one T cell receptor (beta chain) with its context. Its cognate antigen is unknown. Some clones are missing from TCRdb's copy, which holds only in-frame ones; the method was immunoSEQ multiplex PCR. The sample has hundreds of thousands of clones; 95% to 97% are singletons. In germline, CDR1 is LNHNV, CDR2 YYDKDF (reference sequence). V trimming: 0 bases; J trimming: 3 bases; junction bases outside the gene matches: 10. The CDR3 consists of 19 residues. Naivety among CD8 cells was defined by CD45RO negativity and positive CCR7 selection, thereby excluding terminally differentiated effector memory CD45RA+ cells. Donors comprised only Caucasian adults living in Nashville, Tennessee. The sample originates from a study of shared clonotypes between healthy human individuals. Notes on the study in general: It was only blood that was sampled, and tissue repertoires likely differ.

The TCR originated in a woman aged 25 to 39 in good health. The sequencing sample was made of naive CD8+ T cells sorted from blood. The chain combines TRBV15 with TRBJ2-3; 12 bases line up with TRBD2. The CDR3 reads CATSRDLIGLAGGTDTQYF. The CDR3, as DNA: TGTGCCACCAGCAGAGATCTAATAGGCCTAGCGGGAGGGACAGATACGCAGTATTTT.